The present T cell receptor beta chain was sequenced within a study of T cells in Graves' hyperthyroidism and ophthalmopathy. Regarding the study as a whole: Clonotypes that were expanded in thyroid above 0.001 mostly appeared in blood too.

This CDR3 has 15 amino acids. V dropped 2 bases and J dropped 1; count of bases not matched to a gene: 2. In germline, CDR1 is MNHNS, CDR2 SASEGT. Researchers amplified the TCR beta CDR3 regions from RNA transcripts. First-round RT-PCR with HTBI primers amplified the TCR CDR3 region. TCRdb processed the multiplex PCR reads anew with MiXCR; each CDR3 protein has one entry. The sample includes hundreds of thousands of distinct CDR3 sequences, 15% to 18% of them seen just once. This clonotype was picked up many times. The antigen remains unidentified. Clinical symptoms, serum thyroxine and TRAb, thyroid ultrasound and orbital computed tomography were used for the diagnoses.

The sequence came from a woman between 18 and 30 years old with Graves' hyperthyroidism that later progressed to Graves' ophthalmopathy. The chain links TRBV6-1 to TRBJ1-5; 7 nucleotides align to TRBD1. The sample consisted of blood. The CDR3 region is CASSELGQSNQPQHF. In DNA form, the CDR3 reads TGTGCCAGCAGTGAACTGGGACAGAGCAATCAGCCCCAGCATTTT.